The next 22 T cell receptor beta chains were all read from a single sample in a study of naive and memory T cell subsets. An equimolar mix of two oligonucleotides served as the beta constant-region primer for TRBC1 and TRBC2. TCRdb passed the UMI-ligation and nested PCR reads through MiXCR, listing each CDR3 protein once. The sample includes 130,000 to 150,000 distinct CDR3 sequences, approximately 15% of them seen just once. The sequenced sample consisted of naive CD4+ T cells from blood. The receptors shown here come from a human donor in good health.

The sample holds many counts of this clonotype. This chain joins TRBV12-3 or TRBV12-4 and TRBJ1-2; 8 bases line up with TRBD1. Germline trimming cut 4 bases from V and 3 bases from J; bases unmatched to any gene: 1. The CDR3 covers 13 residues. CDR3 coding DNA: TGTGCCAGCAGTTCGGGACAGGACTATGGCTACACCTTC. Translated: CASSSGQDYGYTF.

The rearrangement joins TRBV12-3 or TRBV12-4 to TRBJ2-7; 9 bases align to TRBD1. CDR3 length equals 13 residues. Trimming removed 9 bases from V and 2 bases from J; junction bases left unmatched: 5. The CDR3: CASNRGRTYEQYF. CDR3 coding DNA: TGTGCCAGTAACAGGGGGCGAACCTACGAGCAGTACTTC.

Only a few counts were recorded for this clonotype. The chain couples TRBV7-2 to TRBJ2-1, with 7 bases aligning to TRBD2. Germline CDR1 and CDR2: SGHTA and FQGNSA. J lost 0 bases, V lost 2 bases, and 4 bases had no gene match. There are 16 residues in the CDR3. The CDR3 protein is CASSLRGGSSYNEQFF. DNA of the CDR3: TGTGCCAGCAGCTTAAGGGGCGGGAGCTCCTACAATGAGCAGTTCTTC.

This clonotype was seen at least ten times. J is TRBJ2-7 and V is TRBV20-1, with TRBD1 identical over 11 bases. V lost 4 bases and J lost 3; bases outside the gene matches: 8. CDR3 length: 15 residues. Per the germline V gene, CDR1 is DFQATT and CDR2 is SNEGSKA (reference sequence). The CDR3 loop is CSANKPGTGGYEQYF. In DNA, the CDR3 is TGCAGTGCTAACAAACCCGGGACAGGGGGCTACGAGCAGTACTTC.

This chain uses TRBV23-1 with TRBJ1-4; D might be TRBD1 (5 bases). TRBV23-1 is given ORF status, its function remaining uncertain. The ends were cut back, 7 bases at V and 0 bases at J, with 18 bases in the middle. The CDR3 spans 17 residues. CDR3 DNA sequence: TGCGCCAGCAACGCATCGGGGGATACCGCAACTAATGAAAAACTGTTTTTT. Protein sequence: CASNASGDTATNEKLFF.

This clonotype was detected a few times. J is TRBJ1-5 and V is TRBV6-2 or TRBV6-3, with no clear D. The germline V and J ends were trimmed by 2 bases and 0 bases, with 17 bases remaining between them. Per the germline V gene, CDR1 is MNHEY and CDR2 is SVGEGT. CDR3 size: 18 residues. In DNA, the CDR3 is TGTGCCAGCAGTTACCACCGGCCGGAACAAATTAGCAATCAGCCCCAGCATTTT. It is translated as CASSYHRPEQISNQPQHF.

This clonotype was recorded a few times. The J gene is TRBJ2-3, the V gene TRBV18; D remains ambiguous. CDR1 is KGHSH and CDR2 is LQKENI in the germline V gene. This CDR3 contains 13 residues. Trimming left V 4 bases short and J 2 bases short, with 7 bases between. CDR3 in amino acids: CASSRGNTDTQYF. The CDR3 DNA is TGTGCCAGCTCACGGGGAAACACAGATACGCAGTATTTT. The full variable domain, rest sourced from reference TRBV18 and TRBJ2-3, is NAGVMQNPRHLVRRRGQEARLRCSPMKGHSHVYWYRQLPEEGLKFMVYLQKENIIDESGMPKERFSAEFPKEGPSILRIQQVVRGDSAAYFCASSRGNTDTQYFGPGTRLTVL.

The chain carries TRBV4-1 and TRBJ1-6; 8 nucleotides agree with TRBD1. V lost 5 bases and J lost 0; bases outside the gene matches: 6. CDR1 and CDR2 (germline): MGHRA, YSYEKL. CDR3 length: 17 amino acids. CDR3 nucleotides: TGCGCCAGCAGCGGACAGGGAATGGGCTCCTATAATTCACCCCTCCACTTT. Translating gives CASSGQGMGSYNSPLHF.

This clonotype has a handful of counts. This chain uses TRBV18 with TRBJ2-7, with a possible D match to TRBD2 (6 bases). Germline assignment: CDR1 KGHSH and CDR2 LQKENI. V was clipped by 3 bases and J by 3 bases, with 21 bases between them. CDR3 length: 17 amino acids. The CDR3 here is CASSPGRAKGLNYEQYF. In DNA, the CDR3 is TGTGCCAGCTCACCGGGTAGGGCAAAAGGACTAAACTACGAGCAGTACTTC.

This clonotype was counted at least ten times. The chain is built from TRBV5-1 and TRBJ1-5; D uncertain. Germline assignment: CDR1 SGHRS and CDR2 YFSETQ. The CDR3 extends over 14 amino acids. Between the trimmed V and J ends, which lost 0 bases and 7 bases, there was a span of 11 bases. CDR3 nucleotides: TGCGCCAGCAGCTTGGATATTGCGACACAGCCCCAGCATTTT. Translated, it gives CASSLDIATQPQHF.

The rearrangement joins TRBV7-6 to TRBJ2-5; 9 nucleotides match TRBD2. V shed 2 bases, J shed 5 bases, and the junction held 3 bases outside the gene matches. CDR3 size: 14 residues. The V gene's germline CDR1 is SGHVS and CDR2 FNYEAQ. The CDR3 here is CASSLSAGGETQYF. In DNA form, the CDR3 reads TGTGCCAGCAGCTTATCCGCGGGAGGGGAGACCCAGTACTTC.

This clonotype has a handful of counts. This sequence joins TRBV29-1 and TRBJ2-3; a weak D match, TRBD2 (6 bases). The CDR3 has 15 residues. The germline gives CDR1 SQVTM, CDR2 ANQGSEA. Trimming pared 5 bases from V and 2 bases from J, leaving 17 bases between. Here the CDR3 DNA reads TGCAGCGTTTTGGACCGGGACTCAATCACAGATACGCAGTATTTT. Translating gives CSVLDRDSITDTQYF.

In this sample, this clonotype turned up once. This chain connects TRBV5-1 to TRBJ2-5; TRBD1 matches 10 bases. After removal of 3 bases from V and 5 bases from J, the junction contained 7 bases not matched to a gene. CDR1 is SGHRS, CDR2 YFSETQ, per germline. This CDR3 is 15 amino acids long. Here the CDR3 DNA reads TGCGCCAGCAGCTCTCCGGGACAGGGGTTGGAGACCCAGTACTTC. This gives the protein CASSSPGQGLETQYF.

This chain uses TRBV29-1 with TRBJ2-3, with D uncertain. The V end was cut by 3 bases, the J end by 6 bases, with 7 bases between. The CDR3 consists of 11 residues. Germline V gene data show CDR1 as SQVTM and CDR2 as ANQGSEA. The CDR3 loop is CSVDAGDTQYF. The CDR3 DNA is TGCAGCGTTGATGCTGGGGATACGCAGTATTTT.

This clonotype came up a few times. The V and J genes are TRBV7-3 and TRBJ2-2; 7 bases match TRBD2. Germline CDR1 is SGHTA and CDR2 is FQGTGA. V trimming: 1 base; J trimming: 6 bases; junction bases outside the gene matches: 5. The CDR3 has 15 residues. Written as DNA, the CDR3 is TGTGCCAGCAGCTTAAATCGGGGGGAGGCCGGGGAGCTGTTTTTT. The encoded protein is CASSLNRGEAGELFF.

This chain uses TRBV29-1 with TRBJ2-3; D is possibly TRBD2 (5 bases). V was pared by 2 bases and J by 0 bases, with 12 bases between. The CDR3 is 15 residues long. Germline V gene sequence: CDR1 SQVTM, CDR2 ANQGSEA. CDR3 region: CSVESRRPSTDTQYF. In nucleotides, the CDR3 is TGCAGCGTTGAATCCAGGAGGCCTAGCACAGATACGCAGTATTTT.

The chain uses TRBV27 and TRBJ2-2, with TRBD2 matching over 7 bases. The CDR3 contains 17 residues. Germline CDR1 is MNHEY and CDR2 is SMNVEV (reference sequence). V gave up 3 bases and J gave up 1 base; unmatched junction bases: 8. The CDR3 loop is CASSFRGGSLNTGELFF. The CDR3 bases are TGTGCCAGCAGTTTCAGAGGCGGGAGCCTGAACACCGGGGAGCTGTTTTTT.

This clonotype was seen only a few times. The chain carries TRBV9 and TRBJ2-7; 11 bases align to TRBD1. CDR1 is SGDLS and CDR2 is YYNGEE in the germline V gene. V shed 3 bases and J 5 bases; nucleotides not matched to a gene: 4. The CDR3 sequence is 14 residues long. CDR3 DNA: TGTGCCAGCAGCGCGGACAGGGGGCGAAACGAGCAGTACTTC. Its protein is CASSADRGRNEQYF. Together with reference TRBV9 and TRBJ2-7, the CDR3 gives the full variable domain: DSGVTQTPKHLITATGQRVTLRCSPRSGDLSVYWYQQSLDQGLQFLIQYYNGEERAKGNILERFSAQQFPDLHSELNLSSLELGDSALYFCASSADRGRNEQYFGPGTRLTVT.

This clonotype was seen many times. This chain connects TRBV12-3 or TRBV12-4 to TRBJ2-3, with 9 bases that match TRBD2. This CDR3 has 17 residues. Trimming removed 0 bases from V and 4 bases from J; junction bases left unmatched: 8. The CDR3 DNA sequence: TGTGCCAGCAGTTTAGCGCTAGGTAGCGGGAGCCCAGATACGCAGTATTTT. Amino acid sequence: CASSLALGSGSPDTQYF.

The table lists this clonotype with a few counts. CDR3 loop: CASSQGASYRETQYF. CDR3 in DNA: TGTGCCAGCAGCCAAGGGGCTTCCTACAGGGAGACCCAGTACTTC. The chain is built from TRBV3-1 and TRBJ2-5; maybe TRBD1 (5 bases). The length of the CDR3 is 15 residues. Germline CDR1 LGHDT, CDR2 YNNKEL (reference sequence). Deletions cut 1 base from V and 5 bases from J, with 14 bases between.

The rearrangement uses TRBV18 and TRBJ2-3; D ambiguous. The CDR3 totals 17 residues. Trimming left V 0 bases short and J 0 bases short, with 13 bases between. From germline, CDR1 is KGHSH and CDR2 LQKENI. The chain's CDR3 is CASSPPRFAESTDTQYF. The DNA for the CDR3 is TGTGCCAGCTCACCACCGAGGTTCGCAGAAAGCACAGATACGCAGTATTTT.

Only a few counts were recorded for this clonotype. The chain uses TRBV28 and TRBJ2-4, with 9 bases identical to TRBD2. V was pared by 7 bases and J by 4 bases, with 8 bases of the junction left unmatched. This CDR3 has 15 residues. The germline V gene has CDR1 MDHEN and CDR2 SYDVKM. CDR3 residues: CASNGSSGRKNIQYF. The CDR3 DNA is TGTGCCAGCAATGGGAGTAGCGGGAGAAAAAACATTCAGTACTTC.